One T cell receptor (beta chain) is described in this entry. What it binds is not known. This entry comes from a study of OX40 agonist ivuxolimab in advanced cancers. For the study at large: Patients received the agonistic anti-OX40 (CD134) antibody ivuxolimab. Study-wide results and caveats: CD8+ T cells showed, on average, more clonal expansion than CD4+ cells. Among the least clonally expanded were partial responders at 0.1-3.0 mg/kg.

Data came from immunoSEQ multiplex PCR; TCRdb stores just in-frame clones and leaves some out. The sample holds roughly 65,000 clones, 65% to 85% seen once. The CDR3 is made up of 13 amino acids. CDR1 is SEHNR, CDR2 FQNEAQ, per germline (reference sequence). V shed 5 bases and J shed 4 bases, with 11 bases lying between them. The rearrangement uses TRBV7-9 and TRBJ1-2, with D unclear. This receptor was obtained from an adult with an advanced solid tumor such as melanoma, head and neck, liver or kidney cancer. Specimen: CD4+ or CD8+ T cells sorted from blood, collected in a trial of the OX40 agonist ivuxolimab. The CDR3 reads CASSTPTGYGYTF. CDR3 in DNA: TGTGCCAGCAGCACACCGACGGGCTATGGCTACACCTTC.